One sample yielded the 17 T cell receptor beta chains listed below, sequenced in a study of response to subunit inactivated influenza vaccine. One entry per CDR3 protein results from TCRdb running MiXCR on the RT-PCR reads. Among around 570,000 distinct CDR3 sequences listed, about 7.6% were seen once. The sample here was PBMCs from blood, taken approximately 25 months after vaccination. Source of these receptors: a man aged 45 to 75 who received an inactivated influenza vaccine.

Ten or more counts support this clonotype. The CDR3 sequence: CSAANSGLAGGEQYF. DNA for the CDR3: TGCAGTGCTGCAAACTCGGGACTAGCGGGAGGCGAGCAGTACTTC. V is TRBV20-1 and J is TRBJ2-7, with 15 bases that match TRBD2. Germline V lookup: CDR1 DFQATT, CDR2 SNEGSKA (reference sequence). The CDR3 extends over 15 amino acids. Losses at the gene ends were 5 bases for V and 6 bases for J; bases not matched to a gene: 8.

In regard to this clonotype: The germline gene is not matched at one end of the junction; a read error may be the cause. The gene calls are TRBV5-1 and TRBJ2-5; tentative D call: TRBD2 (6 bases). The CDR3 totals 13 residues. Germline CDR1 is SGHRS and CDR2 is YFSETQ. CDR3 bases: TGCGCCAACAGCTTGGAGCGGGCCGAGACCCAGTACTTC. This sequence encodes CANSLERAETQYF. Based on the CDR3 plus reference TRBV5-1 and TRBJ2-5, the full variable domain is KAGVTQTPRYLIKTRGQQVTLSCSPISGHRSVSWYQQTPGQGLQFLFEYFSETQRNKGNFPGRFSGRQFSNSRSEMNVSTLELGDSALYLCANSLERAETQYFGPGTRLLVL.

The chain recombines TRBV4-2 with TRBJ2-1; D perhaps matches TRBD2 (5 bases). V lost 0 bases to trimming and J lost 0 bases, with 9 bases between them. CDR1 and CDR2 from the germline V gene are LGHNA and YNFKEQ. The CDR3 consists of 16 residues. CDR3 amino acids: CASSQDLGSSYNEQFF. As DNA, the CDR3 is TGTGCCAGCAGCCAAGATTTAGGGAGCTCCTACAATGAGCAGTTCTTC.

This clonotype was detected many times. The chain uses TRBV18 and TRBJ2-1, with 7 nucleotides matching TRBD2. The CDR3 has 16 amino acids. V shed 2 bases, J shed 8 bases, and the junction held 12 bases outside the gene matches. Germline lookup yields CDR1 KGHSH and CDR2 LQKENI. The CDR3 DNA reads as TGTGCCAGCTCACCATGGCGAGGGCGGGAGATCGATGAGCAGTTCTTC. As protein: CASSPWRGREIDEQFF.

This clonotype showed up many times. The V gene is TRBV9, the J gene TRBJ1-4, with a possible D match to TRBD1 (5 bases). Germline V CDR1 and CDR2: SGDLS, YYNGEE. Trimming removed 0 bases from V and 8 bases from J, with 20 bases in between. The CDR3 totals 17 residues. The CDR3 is CASSVAPDGGGSEKLFF. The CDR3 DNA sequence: TGTGCCAGCAGCGTAGCCCCAGACGGGGGAGGGTCGGAAAAACTGTTTTTT.

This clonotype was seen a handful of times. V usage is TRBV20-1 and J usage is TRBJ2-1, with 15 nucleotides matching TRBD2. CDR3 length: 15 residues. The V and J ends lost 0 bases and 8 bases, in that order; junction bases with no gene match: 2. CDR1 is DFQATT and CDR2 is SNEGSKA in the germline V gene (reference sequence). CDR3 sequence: CSARERTSGRDEQFF. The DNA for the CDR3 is TGCAGTGCTAGAGAGAGGACTAGCGGGAGGGATGAGCAGTTCTTC.

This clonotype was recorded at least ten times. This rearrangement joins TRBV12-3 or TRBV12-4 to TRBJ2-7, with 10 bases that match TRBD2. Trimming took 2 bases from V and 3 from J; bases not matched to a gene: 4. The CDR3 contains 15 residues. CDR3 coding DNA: TGTGCCAGCAGTTTATCTAGCGGGGGAATCTACGAGCAGTACTTC. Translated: CASSLSSGGIYEQYF.

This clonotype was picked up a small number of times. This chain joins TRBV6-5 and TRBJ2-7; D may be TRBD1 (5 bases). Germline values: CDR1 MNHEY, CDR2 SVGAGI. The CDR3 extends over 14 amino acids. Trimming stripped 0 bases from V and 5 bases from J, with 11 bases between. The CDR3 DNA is TGTGCCAGCAGTTACTCGAGCCCAGGGAACGAGCAGTACTTC. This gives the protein CASSYSSPGNEQYF.

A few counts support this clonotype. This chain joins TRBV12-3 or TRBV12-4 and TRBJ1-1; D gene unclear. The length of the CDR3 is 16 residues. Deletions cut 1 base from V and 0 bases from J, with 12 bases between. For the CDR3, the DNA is TGTGCCAGCAGTTTAGGCACAGTCGATATGAACACTGAAGCTTTCTTT. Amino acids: CASSLGTVDMNTEAFF.

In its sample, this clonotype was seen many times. Written as DNA, the CDR3 is TGTGCCAGCAGCCGGGACGGCCATAGCAATCAGCCCCAGCATTTT. It translates to CASSRDGHSNQPQHF. The J gene is TRBJ1-5, the V gene TRBV12-3 or TRBV12-4, with D perhaps matching TRBD1 (5 bases). The CDR3 consists of 15 residues. With 6 bases removed from V and 0 bases from J, the gap between germline ends came to 12 bases.

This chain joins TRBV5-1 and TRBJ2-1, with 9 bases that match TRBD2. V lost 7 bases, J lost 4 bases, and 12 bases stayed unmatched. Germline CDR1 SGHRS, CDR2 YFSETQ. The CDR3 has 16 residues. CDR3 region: CASAPLTSGRYNEQFF. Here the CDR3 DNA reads TGCGCCAGCGCCCCCCTTACTAGCGGGCGATACAATGAGCAGTTCTTC.

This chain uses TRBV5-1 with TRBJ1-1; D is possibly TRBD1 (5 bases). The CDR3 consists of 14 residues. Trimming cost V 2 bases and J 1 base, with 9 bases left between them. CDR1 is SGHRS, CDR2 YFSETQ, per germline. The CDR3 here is CASSFGGTNTEAFF. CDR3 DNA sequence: TGCGCCAGCAGCTTCGGGGGAACGAACACTGAAGCTTTCTTT.

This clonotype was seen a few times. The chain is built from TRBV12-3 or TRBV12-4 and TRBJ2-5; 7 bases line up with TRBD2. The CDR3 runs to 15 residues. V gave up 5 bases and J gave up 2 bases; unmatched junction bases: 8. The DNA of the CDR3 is TGTGCCAGCAGTGAAAGACTAGCACGACAAGAGACCCAGTACTTC. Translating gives CASSERLARQETQYF.

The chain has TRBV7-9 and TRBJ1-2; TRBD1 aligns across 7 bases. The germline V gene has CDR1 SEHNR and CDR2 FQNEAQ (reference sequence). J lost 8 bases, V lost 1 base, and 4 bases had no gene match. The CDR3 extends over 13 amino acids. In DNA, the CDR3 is TGTGCCAGCAGCTTAGACAGGGGACGAGGCTACACCTTC. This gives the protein CASSLDRGRGYTF.

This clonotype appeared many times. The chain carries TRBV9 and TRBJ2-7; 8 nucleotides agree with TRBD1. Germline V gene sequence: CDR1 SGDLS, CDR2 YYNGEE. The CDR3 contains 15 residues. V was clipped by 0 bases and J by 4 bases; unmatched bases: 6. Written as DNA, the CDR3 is TGTGCCAGCAGCGTAGGTAGACAGGGGATTTACGAGCAGTACTTC. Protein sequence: CASSVGRQGIYEQYF.

This chain's CDR3 is CSAEDSSNQPQHF. CDR3 bases: TGCAGTGCGGAGGACAGTAGCAATCAGCCCCAGCATTTT. The rearrangement uses TRBV20-1 and TRBJ1-5; maybe TRBD1 (6 bases). Trimming shortened V by 6 bases and J by 0 bases, and 9 bases separated the two germline ends. The CDR3 has 13 amino acids. Germline V gives CDR1 DFQATT, CDR2 SNEGSKA (reference sequence).

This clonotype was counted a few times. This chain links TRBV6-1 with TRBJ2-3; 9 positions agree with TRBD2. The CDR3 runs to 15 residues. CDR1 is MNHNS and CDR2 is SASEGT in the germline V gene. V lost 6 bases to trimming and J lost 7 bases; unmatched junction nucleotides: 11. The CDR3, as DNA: TGTGCCAGCAGCCCCGGGGGGACTAGCATGTATACGCAGTATTTT. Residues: CASSPGGTSMYTQYF.